This T cell receptor beta chain was captured in a study of technical replicates of blood from several donors (dated by TCRdb to the late 2010s). Clipping removes 0 bases from V and 8 bases from J, with 16 as the unmatched junction base count. From a lookup of the germline V gene, CDR1 and CDR2 are SGHDT and YYEEEE. The CDR3 covers 19 residues, taking in both the cysteine and the phenylalanine. Here the CDR3 DNA is all that survives: 57 bases in frame from base 1. Library preparation employed the immunoSEQ multiplex PCR assay. Entries here come from immuneACCESS through TCRdb and include only in-frame sequences with V and J called. Some clones fail to appear in such tables; in the studies checked, an unresolved V gene covers under half of the shortfall, and the cause of the remainder is unknown. A total of 75,000 or so clones appear in this sample, 85% to 95% of them only once. The top ten hold 0.25% to 0.3% of the sample.

On this clone itself: Its binding antigen is unknown. Base qualities are not at hand, and no much larger clone is one base apart.

This clonotype was obtained from a human donor in good health. Sequenced: T cells isolated from PBMCs. This chain is built from TRBV5-6 and TRBJ2-7, and TRBD2 aligns with 14 junction nucleotides. DNA sequence: TGTGCCAGCAGCTTGGCCGTCTGGCCCAAGGGACTAGCGGGAGTCCAGCAGTACTTC. This is translated as CASSLAVWPKGLAGVQQYF.